Given below is one T cell receptor (beta chain) in context. Its antigen is unknown. These data are taken from a study of T cell repertoires in cytomegalovirus infection. TCRdb fed the reads into MiXCR, producing one record per CDR3 protein. This sample carries fewer than 1,000,000 distinct CDR3 sequences, less than 35% of them seen once, and the ten largest clones take about an eighth. The CDR3 covers 14 residues. Germline CDR1 MNHEY, CDR2 SMNVEV (reference sequence). The V gene lost 3 bases and the J gene lost 3 bases, with 11 bases spanning the gap. The gene calls are TRBV27 and TRBJ1-2, with D possibly TRBD1 on 5 matching bases. The source material was cultured CD8+ T cells from PBMCs, sampled from culture after CMV antigen stimulation. This clonotype was obtained from a human donor in good health (CMV status not recorded). Some clones in this sample may be carry-over from other donors' samples. The CDR3 region has the DNA TGTGCCAGCAGTTTTATAGGGACGGACTATGGCTACACCTTC. Encoded protein: CASSFIGTDYGYTF.